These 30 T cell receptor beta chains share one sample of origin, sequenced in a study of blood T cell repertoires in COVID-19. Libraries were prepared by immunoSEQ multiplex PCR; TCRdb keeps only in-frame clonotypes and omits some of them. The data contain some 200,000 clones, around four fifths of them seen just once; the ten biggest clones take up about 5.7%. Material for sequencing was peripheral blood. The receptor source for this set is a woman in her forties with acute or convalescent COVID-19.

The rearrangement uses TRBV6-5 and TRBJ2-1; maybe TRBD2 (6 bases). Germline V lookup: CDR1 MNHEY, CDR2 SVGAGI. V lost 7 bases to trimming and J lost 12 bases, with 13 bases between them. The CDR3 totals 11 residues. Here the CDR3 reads CASNIAAVQFF. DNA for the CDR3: TGTGCCAGCAATATAGCGGCGGTGCAGTTCTTC.

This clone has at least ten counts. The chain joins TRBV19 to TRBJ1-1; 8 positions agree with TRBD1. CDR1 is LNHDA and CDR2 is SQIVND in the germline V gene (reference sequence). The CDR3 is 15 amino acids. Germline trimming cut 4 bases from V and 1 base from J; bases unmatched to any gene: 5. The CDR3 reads CASSTSDRANTEAFF. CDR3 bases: TGTGCCAGTAGTACCTCGGACAGGGCGAACACTGAAGCTTTCTTT. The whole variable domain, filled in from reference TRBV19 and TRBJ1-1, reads DGGITQSPKYLFRKEGQNVTLSCEQNLNHDAMYWYRQDPGQGLRLIYYSQIVNDFQKGDIAEGYSVSREKKESFPLTVTSAQKNPTAFYLCASSTSDRANTEAFFGQGTRLTVV.

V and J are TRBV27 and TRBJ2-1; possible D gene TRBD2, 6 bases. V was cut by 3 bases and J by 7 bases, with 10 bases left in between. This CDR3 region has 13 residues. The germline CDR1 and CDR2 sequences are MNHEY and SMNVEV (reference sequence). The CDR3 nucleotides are TGTGCCAGCAGTTTGGAGGGCTATAATGAGCAGTTCTTC. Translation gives CASSLEGYNEQFF.

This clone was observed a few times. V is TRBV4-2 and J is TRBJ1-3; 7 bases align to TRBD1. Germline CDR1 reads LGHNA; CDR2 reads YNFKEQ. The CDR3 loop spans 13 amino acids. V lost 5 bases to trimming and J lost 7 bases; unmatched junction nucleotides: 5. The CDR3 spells CASSEKGGNTIYF. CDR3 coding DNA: TGTGCCAGCAGCGAAAAAGGGGGCAACACCATATATTTT.

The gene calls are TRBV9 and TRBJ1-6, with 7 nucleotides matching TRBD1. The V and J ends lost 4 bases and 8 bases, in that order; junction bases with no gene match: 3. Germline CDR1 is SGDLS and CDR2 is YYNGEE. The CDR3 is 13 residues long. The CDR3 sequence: CASSPQGDSPLHF. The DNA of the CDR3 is TGTGCCAGCAGCCCTCAGGGGGATTCACCCCTCCACTTT.

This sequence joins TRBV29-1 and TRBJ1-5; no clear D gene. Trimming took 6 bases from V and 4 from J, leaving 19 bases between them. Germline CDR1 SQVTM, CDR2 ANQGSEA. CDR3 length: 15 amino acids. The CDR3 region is CSVHYRVADNQPQHF. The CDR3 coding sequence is TGCAGCGTCCACTACCGAGTGGCAGATAATCAGCCCCAGCATTTT.

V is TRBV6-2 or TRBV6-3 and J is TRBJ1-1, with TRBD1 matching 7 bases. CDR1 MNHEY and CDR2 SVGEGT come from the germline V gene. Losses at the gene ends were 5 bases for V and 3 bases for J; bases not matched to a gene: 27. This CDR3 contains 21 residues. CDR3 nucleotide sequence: TGTGCCAGCAGTGCCCCTAGAAGGGGGCCCCTTTTAAATGGTCGGGACACTGAAGCTTTCTTT. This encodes CASSAPRRGPLLNGRDTEAFF.

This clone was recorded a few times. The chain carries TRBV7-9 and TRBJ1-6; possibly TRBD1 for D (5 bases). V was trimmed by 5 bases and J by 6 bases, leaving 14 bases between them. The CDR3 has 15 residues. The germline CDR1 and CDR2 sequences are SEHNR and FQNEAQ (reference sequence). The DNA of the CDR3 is TGTGCCAGCAGCCCAGGAGCTAGGGGTAATTCACCCCTCCACTTT. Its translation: CASSPGARGNSPLHF.

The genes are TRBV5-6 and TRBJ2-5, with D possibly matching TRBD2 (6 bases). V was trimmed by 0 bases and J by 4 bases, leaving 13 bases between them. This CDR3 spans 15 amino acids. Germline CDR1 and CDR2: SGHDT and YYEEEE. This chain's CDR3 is CASSLAEAGGETQYF. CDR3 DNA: TGTGCCAGCAGCTTGGCGGAAGCGGGTGGAGAGACCCAGTACTTC.

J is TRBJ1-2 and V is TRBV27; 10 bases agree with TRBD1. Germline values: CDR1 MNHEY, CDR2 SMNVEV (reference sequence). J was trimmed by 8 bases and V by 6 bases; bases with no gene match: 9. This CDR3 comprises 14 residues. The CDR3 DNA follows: TGTGCCAGCAGAGACTCGGGACAGGGGAAAGGCTACACCTTC. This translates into CASRDSGQGKGYTF.

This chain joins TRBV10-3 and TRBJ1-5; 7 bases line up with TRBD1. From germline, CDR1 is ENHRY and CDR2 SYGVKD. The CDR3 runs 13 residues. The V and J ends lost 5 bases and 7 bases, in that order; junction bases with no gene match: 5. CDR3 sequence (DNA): TGTGCCATCAGTCGGACAGGAGGACAGCCCCAGCATTTT. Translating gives CAISRTGGQPQHF.

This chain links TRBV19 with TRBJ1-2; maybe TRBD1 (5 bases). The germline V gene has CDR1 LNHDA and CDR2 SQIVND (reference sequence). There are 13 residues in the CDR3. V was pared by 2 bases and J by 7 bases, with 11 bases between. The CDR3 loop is CASSISGAPGYTF. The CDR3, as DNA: TGTGCCAGTAGTATATCTGGGGCGCCTGGCTACACCTTC.

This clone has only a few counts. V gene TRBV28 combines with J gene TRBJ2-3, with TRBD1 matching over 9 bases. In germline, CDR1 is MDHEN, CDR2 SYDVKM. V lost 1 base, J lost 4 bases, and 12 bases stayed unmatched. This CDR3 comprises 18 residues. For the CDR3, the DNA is TGTGCCAGCAGTTTATCCCCCTGGCCGGGACAGGGAGCAGATACGCAGTATTTT. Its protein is CASSLSPWPGQGADTQYF.

The CDR3 region has the DNA TGTGCCAGCTCACCTTTATCGGACAGGGGTCAGTCACCCCTCCACTTT. Translation gives CASSPLSDRGQSPLHF. The chain couples TRBV18 to TRBJ1-6, with TRBD1 matching over 9 bases. The CDR3 spans 16 residues. Germline V lookup: CDR1 KGHSH, CDR2 LQKENI. V lost 3 bases to trimming and J lost 10 bases; unmatched junction nucleotides: 10.

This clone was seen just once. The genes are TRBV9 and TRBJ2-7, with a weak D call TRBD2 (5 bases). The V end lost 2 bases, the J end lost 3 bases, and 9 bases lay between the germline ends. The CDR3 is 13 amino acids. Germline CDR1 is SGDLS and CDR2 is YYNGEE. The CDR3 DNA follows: TGTGCCAGCAGCGTTGGACTCGACTACGAGCAGTACTTC. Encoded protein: CASSVGLDYEQYF.

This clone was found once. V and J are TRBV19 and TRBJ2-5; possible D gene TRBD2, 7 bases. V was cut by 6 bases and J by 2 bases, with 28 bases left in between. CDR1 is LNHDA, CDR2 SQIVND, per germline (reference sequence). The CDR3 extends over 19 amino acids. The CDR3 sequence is CASSRWRGPRGGGQETQYF. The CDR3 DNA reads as TGTGCCAGTAGCCGGTGGCGGGGCCCCCGAGGGGGGGGGCAAGAGACCCAGTACTTC. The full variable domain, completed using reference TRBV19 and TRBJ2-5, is DGGITQSPKYLFRKEGQNVTLSCEQNLNHDAMYWYRQDPGQGLRLIYYSQIVNDFQKGDIAEGYSVSREKKESFPLTVTSAQKNPTAFYLCASSRWRGPRGGGQETQYFGPGTRLLVL.

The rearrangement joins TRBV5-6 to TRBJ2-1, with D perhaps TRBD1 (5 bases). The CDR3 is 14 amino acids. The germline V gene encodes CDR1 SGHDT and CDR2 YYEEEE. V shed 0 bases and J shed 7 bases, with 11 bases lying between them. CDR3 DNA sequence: TGTGCCAGCAGCTTGGCTACAGGTCGGAATGAGCAGTTCTTC. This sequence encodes CASSLATGRNEQFF.

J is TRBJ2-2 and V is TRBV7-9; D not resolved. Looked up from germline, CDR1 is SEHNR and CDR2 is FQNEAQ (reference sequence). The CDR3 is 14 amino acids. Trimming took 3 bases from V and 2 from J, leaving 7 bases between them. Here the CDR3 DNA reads TGTGCCAGCAGCTTGAACCTAAACACCGGGGAGCTGTTTTTT. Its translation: CASSLNLNTGELFF. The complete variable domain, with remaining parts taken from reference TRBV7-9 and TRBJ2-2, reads DTGVSQNPRHKITKRGQNVTFRCDPISEHNRLYWYRQTLGQGPEFLTYFQNEAQLEKSRLLSDRFSAERPKGSFSTLEIQRTEQGDSAMYLCASSLNLNTGELFFGEGSRLTVL.

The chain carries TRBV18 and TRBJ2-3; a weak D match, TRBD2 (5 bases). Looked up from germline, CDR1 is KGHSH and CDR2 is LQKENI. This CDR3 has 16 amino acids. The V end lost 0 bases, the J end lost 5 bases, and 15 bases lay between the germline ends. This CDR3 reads CASSPPSRQGGDTQYF. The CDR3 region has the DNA TGTGCCAGCTCACCACCATCCCGGCAAGGAGGAGATACGCAGTATTTT.

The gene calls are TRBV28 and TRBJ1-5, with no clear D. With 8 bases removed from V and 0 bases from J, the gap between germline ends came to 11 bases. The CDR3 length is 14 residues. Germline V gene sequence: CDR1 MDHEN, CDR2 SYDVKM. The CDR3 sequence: CASLGRSSNQPQHF. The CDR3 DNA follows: TGTGCCAGCCTAGGGAGAAGTAGCAATCAGCCCCAGCATTTT.

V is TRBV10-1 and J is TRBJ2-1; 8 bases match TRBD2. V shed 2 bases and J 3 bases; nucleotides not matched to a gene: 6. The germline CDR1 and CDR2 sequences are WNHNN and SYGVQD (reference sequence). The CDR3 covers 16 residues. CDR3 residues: CASSEAGTSGYNEQFF. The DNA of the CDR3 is TGCGCCAGCAGTGAGGCGGGTACTAGCGGCTACAATGAGCAGTTCTTC.

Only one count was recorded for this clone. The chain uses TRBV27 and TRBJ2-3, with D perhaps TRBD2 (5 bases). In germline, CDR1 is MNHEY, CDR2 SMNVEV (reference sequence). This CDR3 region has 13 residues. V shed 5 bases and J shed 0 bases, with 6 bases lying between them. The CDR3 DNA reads TGTGCCAGCAGTCGGGGTAGCACAGATACGCAGTATTTT. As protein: CASSRGSTDTQYF.

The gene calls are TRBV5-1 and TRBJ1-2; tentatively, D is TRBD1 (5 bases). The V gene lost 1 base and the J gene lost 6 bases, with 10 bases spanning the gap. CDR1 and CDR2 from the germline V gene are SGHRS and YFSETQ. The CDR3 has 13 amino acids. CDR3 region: CASSLNRIDGYTF. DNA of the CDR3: TGCGCCAGCAGCTTGAACAGGATTGATGGCTACACCTTC.

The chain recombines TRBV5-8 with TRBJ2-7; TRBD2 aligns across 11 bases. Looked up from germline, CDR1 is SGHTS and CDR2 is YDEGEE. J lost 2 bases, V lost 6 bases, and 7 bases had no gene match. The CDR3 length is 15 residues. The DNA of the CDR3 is TGTGCCAGCATCCTTGGGACTAGCGGAACCTACGAGCAGTACTTC. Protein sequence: CASILGTSGTYEQYF.

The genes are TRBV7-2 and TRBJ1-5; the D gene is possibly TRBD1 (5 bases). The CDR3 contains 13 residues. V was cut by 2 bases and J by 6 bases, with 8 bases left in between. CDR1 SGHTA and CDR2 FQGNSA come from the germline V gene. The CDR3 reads CASSLTGGQPQHF. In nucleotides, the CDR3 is TGTGCCAGCAGCTTAACGGGGGGTCAGCCCCAGCATTTT.

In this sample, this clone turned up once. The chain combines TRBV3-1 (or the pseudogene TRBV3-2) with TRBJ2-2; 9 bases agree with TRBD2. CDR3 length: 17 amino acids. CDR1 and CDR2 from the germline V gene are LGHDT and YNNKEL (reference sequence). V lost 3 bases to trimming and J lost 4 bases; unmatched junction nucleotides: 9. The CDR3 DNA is TGTGCCAGCAGCCAGATTGCTCTTAGCGGGGGCACCGGGGAGCTGTTTTTT. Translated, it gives CASSQIALSGGTGELFF.

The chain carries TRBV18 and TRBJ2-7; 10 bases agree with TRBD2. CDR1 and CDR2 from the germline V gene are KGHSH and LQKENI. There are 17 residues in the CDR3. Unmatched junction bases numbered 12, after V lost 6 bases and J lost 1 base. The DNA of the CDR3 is TGTGCCAGCTCCCGGATAGCCGGGACTAGCGAATCCTACGAGCAGTACTTC. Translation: CASSRIAGTSESYEQYF.

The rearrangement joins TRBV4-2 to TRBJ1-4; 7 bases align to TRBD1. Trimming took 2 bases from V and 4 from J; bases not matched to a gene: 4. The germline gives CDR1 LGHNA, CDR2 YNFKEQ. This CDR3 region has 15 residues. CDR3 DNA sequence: TGTGCCAGCAGCCAACCCGACAGGGATAATGAAAAACTGTTTTTT. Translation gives CASSQPDRDNEKLFF.

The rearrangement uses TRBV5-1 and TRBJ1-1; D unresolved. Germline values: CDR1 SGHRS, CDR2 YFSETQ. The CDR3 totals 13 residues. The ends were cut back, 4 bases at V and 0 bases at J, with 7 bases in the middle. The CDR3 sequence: CASSLGVNTEAFF. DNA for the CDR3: TGCGCCAGCAGCCTCGGGGTGAACACTGAAGCTTTCTTT.

The CDR3, as DNA: TGTGCCAGCAGTTTGTCGGCGGGAGTGCAAGAGACCCAGTACTTC. Translating it yields CASSLSAGVQETQYF. The chain links TRBV27 to TRBJ2-5; 7 bases line up with TRBD2. J lost 2 bases, V lost 3 bases, and 6 bases had no gene match. The length of the CDR3 is 15 residues. CDR1 and CDR2 (germline): MNHEY, SMNVEV (reference sequence).